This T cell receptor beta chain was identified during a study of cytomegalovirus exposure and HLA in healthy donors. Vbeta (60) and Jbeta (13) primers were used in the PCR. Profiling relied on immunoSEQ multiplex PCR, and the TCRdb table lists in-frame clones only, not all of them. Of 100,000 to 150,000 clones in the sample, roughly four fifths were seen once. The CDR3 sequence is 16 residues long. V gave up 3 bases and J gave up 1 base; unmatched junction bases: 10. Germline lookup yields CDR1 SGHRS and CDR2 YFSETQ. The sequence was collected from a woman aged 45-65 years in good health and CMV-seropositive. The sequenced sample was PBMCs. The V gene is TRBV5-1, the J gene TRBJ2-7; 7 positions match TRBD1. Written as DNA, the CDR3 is TGCGCCAGCAGCTCCCCAGGAGGACAGGTTTCCTACGAGCAGTACTTC. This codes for CASSSPGGQVSYEQYF.